Each of the 27 T cell receptor beta chains below was sequenced from the same sample in a study of PD-1 blockade in classical Hodgkin lymphoma. The time point was: cycle 4 day 1 (C4D1), after six to seven weeks of nivolumab. Brentuximab vedotin exposure varied, and every patient relapsed after autologous stem cell transplantation. Data came from immunoSEQ multiplex PCR; TCRdb stores just in-frame clones and leaves some out. The sample includes tens of thousands of clones, around two thirds of them seen just once. The sequences come from peripheral blood mononuclear cells (PBMCs), collected before the fourth cycle of nivolumab. These receptor sequences come from a human donor with classical Hodgkin lymphoma.

The chain uses TRBV5-8 and TRBJ2-1; TRBD2 matches 8 bases. Losses at the gene ends were 6 bases for V and 2 bases for J; bases not matched to a gene: 7. The CDR3 sequence is 15 residues long. Germline V lookup: CDR1 SGHTS, CDR2 YDEGEE. The DNA of the CDR3 is TGTGCCAGCATCACCAGCGGGGGAGCCTACAATGAGCAGTTCTTC. It translates to CASITSGGAYNEQFF.

This clone came up a few times. The chain joins TRBV4-2 to TRBJ2-3; maybe TRBD2 (7 bases). V was cut by 4 bases and J by 2 bases, with 16 bases left in between. This CDR3 is built from 16 residues. Germline CDR1 LGHNA, CDR2 YNFKEQ. The DNA for the CDR3 is TGTGCCAGCAGCCCCAGAGGGGAGGGGGTCACAGATACGCAGTATTTT. As protein: CASSPRGEGVTDTQYF.

This clone was counted only a few times. The V gene is TRBV19, the J gene TRBJ1-6; perhaps TRBD1 as D (6 bases). The CDR3 sequence is 15 residues long. The germline V gene has CDR1 LNHDA and CDR2 SQIVND (reference sequence). V was clipped by 7 bases and J by 6 bases, with 16 bases between them. The CDR3 coding sequence is TGTGCCAGTAATATGAGGGGGGCAGGTAATTCACCCCTCCACTTT. Amino acid sequence: CASNMRGAGNSPLHF.

This chain connects TRBV5-1 to TRBJ2-7, with D perhaps TRBD1 (5 bases). CDR3 size: 21 residues. Germline V lookup: CDR1 SGHRS, CDR2 YFSETQ. V shed 1 base and J shed 0 bases, with 29 bases lying between them. CDR3 nucleotide sequence: TGCGCCAGCAGCTTGAGGGGTTCGGGTGACGCGGTTTACATTAGCTCCTACGAGCAGTACTTC. Its translation: CASSLRGSGDAVYISSYEQYF.

The chain joins TRBV9 to TRBJ2-1, with 8 bases identical to TRBD1. CDR3 length: 15 amino acids. Germline assignment: CDR1 SGDLS and CDR2 YYNGEE. J lost 12 bases, V lost 4 bases, and 15 bases had no gene match. The CDR3, as DNA: TGTGCCAGCAGCCCTTCGGGGGACAGGCCAGTTGGGCAGTTCTTC. It translates to CASSPSGDRPVGQFF.

The rearrangement links TRBV19 to TRBJ1-6; D not certain. Germline loops: CDR1 LNHDA, CDR2 SQIVND (reference sequence). The V gene lost 3 bases and the J gene lost 6 bases, with 9 bases spanning the gap. The CDR3 is 14 residues long. CDR3 bases: TGTGCCAGTAGTATGCGGCAAGCTAATTCACCCCTCCACTTT. Protein: CASSMRQANSPLHF.

J is TRBJ2-7 and V is TRBV19; 9 nucleotides agree with TRBD1. The ends lost 4 bases at V and 1 base at J; junction bases unmatched: 5. Germline-derived CDR1 and CDR2 are LNHDA and SQIVND (reference sequence). The CDR3 totals 15 residues. CDR3 protein: CASSTRTGESYEQYF. The CDR3 DNA is TGTGCCAGTAGTACCCGGACAGGGGAATCCTACGAGCAGTACTTC.

The chain employs TRBV5-8 and TRBJ2-5; no reliable D call. Germline values: CDR1 SGHTS, CDR2 YDEGEE. The CDR3 contains 13 residues. Between the trimmed V and J ends, which lost 2 bases and 5 bases, there was a span of 10 bases. The chain's CDR3 is CASSFGSKETQYF. In DNA, the CDR3 is TGTGCCAGCAGCTTCGGTAGCAAGGAGACCCAGTACTTC.

The chain has TRBV5-4 and TRBJ2-1; 8 nucleotides match TRBD1. Germline CDR1 reads SGHNT; CDR2 reads YYREEE (reference sequence). V was pared by 2 bases and J by 7 bases, with 8 bases of the junction left unmatched. The CDR3 covers 15 residues. The CDR3 DNA reads TGTGCCAGCAGCTTAACCCTGGACAGGGTAAATGAGCAGTTCTTC. Translating it yields CASSLTLDRVNEQFF.

The chain couples TRBV7-6 to TRBJ2-5; 8 nucleotides line up with TRBD2. J was trimmed by 2 bases and V by 6 bases; bases with no gene match: 8. Germline V gene data show CDR1 as SGHVS and CDR2 as FNYEAQ. This CDR3 spans 15 amino acids. CDR3 loop: CASRPGLVPQETQYF. CDR3 sequence (DNA): TGTGCCAGCAGACCGGGACTAGTCCCTCAAGAGACCCAGTACTTC.

The chain has TRBV11-2 and TRBJ2-3; D may be TRBD1 (7 bases). The CDR3 loop spans 13 amino acids. With 8 bases removed from V and 3 bases from J, the gap between germline ends came to 12 bases. CDR1 is SGHAT and CDR2 is FQNNGV in the germline V gene. The chain's CDR3 is CASLRGATDTQYF. Here the CDR3 DNA reads TGTGCCAGCCTCAGGGGGGCTACAGATACGCAGTATTTT. Drawing the rest from reference TRBV11-2 and TRBJ2-3, the complete variable domain is EAGVAQSPRYKIIEKRQSVAFWCNPISGHATLYWYQQILGQGPKLLIQFQNNGVVDDSQLPKDRFSAERLKGVDSTLKIQPAKLEDSAVYLCASLRGATDTQYFGPGTRLTVL.

The rearrangement joins TRBV7-2 to TRBJ1-2, with a possible D match to TRBD1 (5 bases). The CDR3 is 15 amino acids. In germline, CDR1 is SGHTA, CDR2 FQGNSA. Trimming left V 6 bases short and J 2 bases short, with 16 bases between. CDR3 sequence reads: CASSLGGHKNYGYTF. Here the CDR3 DNA reads TGTGCCAGCAGTCTGGGGGGTCACAAGAACTATGGCTACACCTTC.

In the case of this clone: It may be a read error: a sequence one base away is much more abundant. The chain is built from TRBV7-9 and TRBJ2-1; D is unresolved. Germline loops: CDR1 SEHNR, CDR2 FQNEAQ (reference sequence). The V end was cut by 5 bases, the J end by 5 bases, with 10 bases between. The CDR3 runs to 13 residues. CDR3 loop: CASSGISDNEQFF. CDR3 nucleotides: TGTGCCAGCAGCGGGATTAGTGACAATGAGCAGTTCTTC.

The chain employs TRBV10-2 and TRBJ2-1; the D is unclear. The germline V gene encodes CDR1 WSHSY and CDR2 SAAADI. The CDR3 extends over 14 amino acids. Trimming pared 0 bases from V and 10 bases from J, leaving 13 bases between. The CDR3, as DNA: TGCGCCAGCAGTGAGTCGACCGGTGTGAGGGAGCAGTTCTTC. It encodes CASSESTGVREQFF.

J is TRBJ1-6 and V is TRBV6-6; D not certain. Trimming removed 5 bases at V and 3 bases at J, with 11 bases between. The V gene's germline CDR1 is MNHNY and CDR2 SVGAGI (reference sequence). This CDR3 is 15 amino acids long. Written as DNA, the CDR3 is TGTGCCAGCAGTGCCTTGGTGGACTATAATTCACCCCTCCACTTT. It translates to CASSALVDYNSPLHF.

The rearrangement links TRBV5-7 to TRBJ2-2; 8 bases line up with TRBD1. TRBV5-7 is labeled an ORF, and its function is uncertain. With V trimmed by 1 base and J by 5 bases, 10 bases remained unmatched. The CDR3 length is 17 residues. The CDR3 DNA sequence: TGTGCCAGCAGCTTGTGCGAAGACAGGGGCGGGACCGGGGAGCTGTTTTTT. As protein: CASSLCEDRGGTGELFF.

The CDR3 nucleotides are TGTGCCAGCAGTATGGGTCTAGCGGGAGATACGCAGTATTTT. This sequence encodes CASSMGLAGDTQYF. The gene calls are TRBV6-5 and TRBJ2-3; 8 bases agree with TRBD2. Trimming cost V 5 bases and J 5 bases; bases outside gene matches: 6. CDR1 is MNHEY, CDR2 SVGAGI, per germline. The CDR3 is made up of 14 amino acids.

This clone has a single count. V usage is TRBV29-1 and J usage is TRBJ2-1, with TRBD2 matching over 11 bases. Germline values: CDR1 SQVTM, CDR2 ANQGSEA. The CDR3 totals 17 residues. Germline trimming cut 2 bases from V and 1 base from J; bases unmatched to any gene: 7. As DNA, the CDR3 is TGCAGCGTTGAATACCTAGCGGGGGGAAATTCCTACAATGAGCAGTTCTTC. Encoded protein: CSVEYLAGGNSYNEQFF.

This clone was recorded once. The gene calls are TRBV25-1 and TRBJ2-1, with a weak D call TRBD2 (6 bases). The CDR3 sequence is 11 residues long. CDR1 and CDR2 (germline): MGHDK, SYGVNS. V was clipped by 4 bases and J by 13 bases, with 11 bases between them. CDR3 nucleotide sequence: TGTGCCAGCAGTGCGGGACTCCGTCAGTTCTTC. This codes for CASSAGLRQFF.

This clone was found a few times. This chain joins TRBV7-8 and TRBJ2-2; weak D call: TRBD1 (6 bases). Trimming cost V 4 bases and J 6 bases, with 27 bases left between them. CDR3 size: 19 residues. Germline V gene sequence: CDR1 SGHVS, CDR2 FQNEAQ. The CDR3 protein is CASSSPWAGVGTIPGELFF. CDR3 sequence (DNA): TGTGCCAGCAGCTCCCCGTGGGCAGGGGTGGGGACCATCCCCGGGGAGCTGTTTTTT.

CDR3 sequence reads: CASSLPEVDTQYF. The CDR3 DNA sequence: TGTGCCAGCAGCTTGCCGGAGGTGGATACGCAGTATTTT. The genes are TRBV5-4 and TRBJ2-3; tentative D call: TRBD2 (5 bases). CDR1 is SGHNT and CDR2 is YYREEE in the germline V gene (reference sequence). The CDR3 runs to 13 residues. Trimming shortened V by 1 base and J by 6 bases, and 9 bases separated the two germline ends.

CDR3 bases: TGTGCCAGCAGCTTAGTTTCAGGGTGGGAGAATGAAAAACTGTTTTTT. The encoded protein is CASSLVSGWENEKLFF. This rearrangement joins TRBV7-9 to TRBJ1-4, with a possible D match to TRBD1 (5 bases). Germline CDR1 and CDR2: SEHNR and FQNEAQ (reference sequence). V lost 1 base, J lost 5 bases, and 14 bases lay in between. The length of the CDR3 is 16 residues.

By sample share, this clone is medium-sized. The chain couples TRBV29-1 to TRBJ2-7; 7 nucleotides agree with TRBD1. CDR1 is SQVTM, CDR2 ANQGSEA, per germline. Trimming at V came to 3 bases and at J to 6 bases, leaving 5 bases not matched to a gene. The CDR3 sequence is 12 residues long. This chain's CDR3 is CSVETGQREQYF. CDR3 bases: TGCAGCGTTGAGACAGGGCAACGCGAGCAGTACTTC.

The chain links TRBV10-3 to TRBJ2-2; D is ambiguous. Germline V gene sequence: CDR1 ENHRY, CDR2 SYGVKD. This CDR3 spans 14 amino acids. Trimming took off 6 bases at V and 4 bases at J, with 12 bases between the two ends. The CDR3 region is CAISELIFTGELFF. The CDR3 DNA reads TGTGCCATCAGCGAGCTAATATTCACCGGGGAGCTGTTTTTT.

This clone has only one observation. CDR3 loop: CSVDPVNTEAFF. The DNA of the CDR3 is TGCAGCGTTGACCCGGTAAACACTGAAGCTTTCTTT. The J gene is TRBJ1-1, the V gene TRBV29-1; unclear D gene. The CDR3 covers 12 residues. CDR1 is SQVTM and CDR2 is ANQGSEA in the germline V gene. Trimming shortened V by 3 bases and J by 2 bases, and 7 bases separated the two germline ends.

The chain combines TRBV18 with TRBJ2-1, with 12 bases that match TRBD1. CDR3 length: 15 amino acids. The ends lost 4 bases at V and 7 bases at J; junction bases unmatched: 5. The V gene's germline CDR1 is KGHSH and CDR2 LQKENI. The chain's CDR3 is CASSLGTGGPNEQFF. The CDR3 DNA reads as TGTGCCAGCTCACTTGGGACAGGGGGCCCTAATGAGCAGTTCTTC.

The CDR3: CASSLRAGASSGANVLTF. CDR3 nucleotide sequence: TGCGCCAGCAGCTTGCGTGCAGGTGCATCCTCTGGGGCCAACGTCCTGACTTTC. The chain links TRBV5-1 to TRBJ2-6; no firm D call. The CDR3 extends over 18 amino acids. V was cut by 1 base and J by 0 bases, with 14 bases left in between. Per germline, CDR1 SGHRS and CDR2 YFSETQ.